This T cell receptor (beta chain) was recovered during a study of monozygotic twins with inflammatory bowel disease. General study points: Relative clonotype sharing with others was diminished in IBD patients versus healthy twins, particularly with disease activity. Immunosuppressive treatments were not uniform, and this may have added variability to patient repertoires.

Reprocessing the 5' RACE reads, TCRdb reports a single entry for every CDR3 protein and omits DNA. Here the sample table reports 150,000 to 200,000 distinct CDR3 sequences. CDR1 and CDR2 (germline): MNHNS, SASEGT. There are 14 residues in the CDR3. As to this clonotype: Its antigen is as yet unknown.

This TCR came from a human donor with ulcerative colitis or Crohn's disease, or a healthy co-twin of an affected twin (not recorded which). Sequencing was done on a sample of blood. The rearrangement joins TRBV6-1 to TRBJ2-7; without DNA, the TCRdb call of TRBD1 cannot be checked. The CDR3 is CASNHDRVRYEQYF.